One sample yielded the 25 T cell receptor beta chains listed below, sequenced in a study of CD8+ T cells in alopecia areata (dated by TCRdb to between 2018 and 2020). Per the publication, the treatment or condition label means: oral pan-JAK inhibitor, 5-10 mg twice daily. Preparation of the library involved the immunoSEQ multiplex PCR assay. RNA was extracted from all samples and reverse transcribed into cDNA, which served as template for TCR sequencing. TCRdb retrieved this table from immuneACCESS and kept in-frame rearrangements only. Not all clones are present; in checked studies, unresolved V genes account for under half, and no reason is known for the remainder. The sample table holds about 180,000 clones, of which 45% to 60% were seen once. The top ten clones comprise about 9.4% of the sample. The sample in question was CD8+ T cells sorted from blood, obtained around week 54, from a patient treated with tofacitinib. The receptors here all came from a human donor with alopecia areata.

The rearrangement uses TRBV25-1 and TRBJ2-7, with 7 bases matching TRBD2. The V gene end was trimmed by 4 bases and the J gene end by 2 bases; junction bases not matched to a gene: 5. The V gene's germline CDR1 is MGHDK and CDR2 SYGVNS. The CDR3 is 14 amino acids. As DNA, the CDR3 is TGTGCCAGCAGTGGAAGGGAGGGGACCTACGAGCAGTACTTC. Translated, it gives CASSGREGTYEQYF.

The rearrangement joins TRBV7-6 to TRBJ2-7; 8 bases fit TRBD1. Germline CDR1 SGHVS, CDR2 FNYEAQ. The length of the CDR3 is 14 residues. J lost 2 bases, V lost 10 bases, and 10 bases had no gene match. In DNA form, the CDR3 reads TGTGCCATCTTAACCAGGGGGCGTCCCTACGAGCAGTACTTC. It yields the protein CAILTRGRPYEQYF.

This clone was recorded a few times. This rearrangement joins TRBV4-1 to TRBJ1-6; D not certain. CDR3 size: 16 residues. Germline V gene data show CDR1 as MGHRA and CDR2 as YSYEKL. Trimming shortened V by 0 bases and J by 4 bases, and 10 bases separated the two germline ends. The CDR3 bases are TGCGCCAGCAGCCAAGATGTCAGATTGTATAATTCACCCCTCCACTTT. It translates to CASSQDVRLYNSPLHF.

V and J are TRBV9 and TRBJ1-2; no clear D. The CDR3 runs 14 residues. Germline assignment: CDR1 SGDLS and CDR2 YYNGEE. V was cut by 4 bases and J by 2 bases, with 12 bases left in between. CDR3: CASSPPAGNYGYTF. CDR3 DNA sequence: TGTGCCAGCAGCCCCCCGGCGGGGAACTATGGCTACACCTTC.

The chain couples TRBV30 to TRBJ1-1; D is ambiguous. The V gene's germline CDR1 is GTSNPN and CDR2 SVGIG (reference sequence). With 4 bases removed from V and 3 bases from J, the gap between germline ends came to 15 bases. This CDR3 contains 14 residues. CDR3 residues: CAWIQPATDTEAFF. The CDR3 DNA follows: TGTGCCTGGATACAGCCAGCGACCGACACTGAAGCTTTCTTT.

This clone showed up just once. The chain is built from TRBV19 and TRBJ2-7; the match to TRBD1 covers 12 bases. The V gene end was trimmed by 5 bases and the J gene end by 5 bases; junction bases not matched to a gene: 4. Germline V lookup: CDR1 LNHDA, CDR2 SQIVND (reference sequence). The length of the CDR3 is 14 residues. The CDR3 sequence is CASSPRDRGHEQYF. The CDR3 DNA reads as TGTGCCAGTAGTCCCCGGGACAGGGGGCACGAGCAGTACTTC.

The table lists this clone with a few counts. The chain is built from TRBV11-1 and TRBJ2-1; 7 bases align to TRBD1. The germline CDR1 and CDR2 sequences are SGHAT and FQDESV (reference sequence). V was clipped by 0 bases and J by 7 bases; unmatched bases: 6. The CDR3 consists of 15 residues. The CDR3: CASSLAVYRGNEQFF. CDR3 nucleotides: TGTGCCAGCAGCTTAGCGGTTTACAGGGGTAATGAGCAGTTCTTC.

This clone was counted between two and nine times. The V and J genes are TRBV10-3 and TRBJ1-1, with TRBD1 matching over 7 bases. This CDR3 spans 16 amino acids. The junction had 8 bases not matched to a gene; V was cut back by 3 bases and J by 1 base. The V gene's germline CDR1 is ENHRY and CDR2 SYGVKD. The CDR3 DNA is TGTGCCATCAGTGACCCCCCTCGACAGGGGAACACTGAAGCTTTCTTT. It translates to CAISDPPRQGNTEAFF.

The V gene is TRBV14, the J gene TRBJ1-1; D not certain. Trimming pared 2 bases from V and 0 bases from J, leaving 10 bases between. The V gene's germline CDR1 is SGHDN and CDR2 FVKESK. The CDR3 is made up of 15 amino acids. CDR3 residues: CASSQRGGLNTEAFF. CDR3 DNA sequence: TGTGCCAGCAGCCAACGAGGAGGGTTGAACACTGAAGCTTTCTTT.

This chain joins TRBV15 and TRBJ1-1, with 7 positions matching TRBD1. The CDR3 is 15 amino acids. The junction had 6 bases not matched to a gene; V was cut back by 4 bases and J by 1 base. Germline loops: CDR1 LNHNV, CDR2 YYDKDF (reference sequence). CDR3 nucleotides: TGTGCCACCAGCATTATCGGGACAGAGAACACTGAAGCTTTCTTT. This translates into CATSIIGTENTEAFF.

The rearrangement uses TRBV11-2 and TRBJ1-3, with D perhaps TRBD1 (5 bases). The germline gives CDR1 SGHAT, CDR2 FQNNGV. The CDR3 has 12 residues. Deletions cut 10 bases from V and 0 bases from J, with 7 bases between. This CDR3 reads CAIQGSGNTIYF. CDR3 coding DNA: TGTGCCATCCAGGGCTCTGGAAACACCATATATTTT.

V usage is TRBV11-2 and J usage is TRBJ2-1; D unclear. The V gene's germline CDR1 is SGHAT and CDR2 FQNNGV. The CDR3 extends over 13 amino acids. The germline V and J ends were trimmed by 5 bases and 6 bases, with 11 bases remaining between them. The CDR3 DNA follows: TGTGCCAGCAGCACGTATACTACCAATGAGCAGTTCTTC. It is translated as CASSTYTTNEQFF. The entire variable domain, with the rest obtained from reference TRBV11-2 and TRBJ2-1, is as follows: EAGVAQSPRYKIIEKRQSVAFWCNPISGHATLYWYQQILGQGPKLLIQFQNNGVVDDSQLPKDRFSAERLKGVDSTLKIQPAKLEDSAVYLCASSTYTTNEQFFGPGTRLTVL.

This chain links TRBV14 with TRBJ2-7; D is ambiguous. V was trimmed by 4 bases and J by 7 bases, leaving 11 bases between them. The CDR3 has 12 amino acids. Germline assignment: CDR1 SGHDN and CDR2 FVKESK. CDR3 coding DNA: TGTGCCAGCAGCCTCGAGACCTGGGAGCAGTACTTC. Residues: CASSLETWEQYF. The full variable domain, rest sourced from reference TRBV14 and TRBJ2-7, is EAGVTQFPSHSVIEKGQTVTLRCDPISGHDNLYWYRRVMGKEIKFLLHFVKESKQDESGMPNNRFLAERTGGTYSTLKVQPAELEDSGVYFCASSLETWEQYFGPGTRLTVT.

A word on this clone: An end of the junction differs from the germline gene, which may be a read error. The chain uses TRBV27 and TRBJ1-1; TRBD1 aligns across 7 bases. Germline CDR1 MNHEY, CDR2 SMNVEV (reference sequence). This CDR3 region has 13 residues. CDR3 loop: CASSLTYRGKGIF. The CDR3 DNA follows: TGTGCCAGCAGTCTCACTTACAGGGGCAAGGGGATCTTT.

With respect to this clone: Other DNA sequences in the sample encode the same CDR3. In nucleotides, the CDR3 is TGTGCCTGGAGTGTTGACTACAATGAGCAGTTCTTC. Translating it yields CAWSVDYNEQFF. The rearrangement links TRBV30 to TRBJ2-1; no clear D. Germline CDR1 reads GTSNPN; CDR2 reads SVGIG (reference sequence). This CDR3 contains 12 residues. V was trimmed by 0 bases and J by 3 bases, leaving 3 bases between them.

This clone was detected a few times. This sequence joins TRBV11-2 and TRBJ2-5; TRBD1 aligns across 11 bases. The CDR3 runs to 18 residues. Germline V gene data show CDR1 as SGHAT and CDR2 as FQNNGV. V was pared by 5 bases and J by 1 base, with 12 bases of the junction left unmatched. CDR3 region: CASSRLVGGQGVQETQYF. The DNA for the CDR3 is TGTGCCAGCAGCCGCCTGGTCGGGGGACAGGGGGTCCAAGAGACCCAGTACTTC.

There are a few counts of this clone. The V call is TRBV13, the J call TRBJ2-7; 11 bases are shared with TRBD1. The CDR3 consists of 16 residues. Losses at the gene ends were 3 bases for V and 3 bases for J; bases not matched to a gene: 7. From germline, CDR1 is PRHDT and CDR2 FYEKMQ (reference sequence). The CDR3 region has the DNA TGTGCCAGCAGCTTCTCCGGGACAGGGGGATACTACGAGCAGTACTTC. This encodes CASSFSGTGGYYEQYF.

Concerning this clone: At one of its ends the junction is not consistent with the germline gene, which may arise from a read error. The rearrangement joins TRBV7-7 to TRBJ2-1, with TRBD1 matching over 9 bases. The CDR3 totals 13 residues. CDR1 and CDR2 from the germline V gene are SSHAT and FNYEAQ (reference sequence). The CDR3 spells CASSSSRDREQFF. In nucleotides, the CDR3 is TGTGCTAGCAGCTCGTCCCGGGACAGGGAACAGTTCTTC. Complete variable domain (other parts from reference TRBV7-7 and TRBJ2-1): GAGVSQSPRYKVTKRGQDVTLRCDPISSHATLYWYQQALGQGPEFLTYFNYEAQPDKSGLPSDRFSAERPEGSISTLTIQRTEQRDSAMYRCASSSSRDREQFFGPGTRLTVL.

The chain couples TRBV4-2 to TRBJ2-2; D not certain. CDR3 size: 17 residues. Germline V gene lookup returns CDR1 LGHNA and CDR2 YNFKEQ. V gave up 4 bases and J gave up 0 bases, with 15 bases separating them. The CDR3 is CASSPGTRVANTGELFF. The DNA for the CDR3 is TGTGCCAGCAGCCCGGGTACACGTGTCGCGAACACCGGGGAGCTGTTTTTT.

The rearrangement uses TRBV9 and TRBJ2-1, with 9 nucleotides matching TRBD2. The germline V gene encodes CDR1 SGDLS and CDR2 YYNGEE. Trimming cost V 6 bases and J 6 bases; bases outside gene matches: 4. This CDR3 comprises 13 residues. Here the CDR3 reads CASTSGGINEQFF. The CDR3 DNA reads TGTGCCAGCACCAGCGGGGGGATCAATGAGCAGTTCTTC.

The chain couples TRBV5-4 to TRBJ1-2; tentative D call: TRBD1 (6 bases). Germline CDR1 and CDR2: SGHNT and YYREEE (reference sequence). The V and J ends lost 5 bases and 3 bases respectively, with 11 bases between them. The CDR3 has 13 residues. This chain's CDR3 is CASRPQGDYGYTF. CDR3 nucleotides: TGTGCCAGCAGACCACAGGGTGACTATGGCTACACCTTC.

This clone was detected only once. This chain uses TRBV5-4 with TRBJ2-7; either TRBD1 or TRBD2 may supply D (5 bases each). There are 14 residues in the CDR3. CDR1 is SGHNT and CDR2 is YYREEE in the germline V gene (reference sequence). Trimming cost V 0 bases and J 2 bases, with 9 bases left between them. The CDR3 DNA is TGTGCCAGCAGCTTGGAGCAGGGAGCCTACGAGCAGTACTTC. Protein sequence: CASSLEQGAYEQYF.

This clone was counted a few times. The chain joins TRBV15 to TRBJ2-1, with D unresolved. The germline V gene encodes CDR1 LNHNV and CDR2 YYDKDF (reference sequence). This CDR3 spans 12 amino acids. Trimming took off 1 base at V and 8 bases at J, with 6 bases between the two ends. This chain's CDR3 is CATSRVYDEQFF. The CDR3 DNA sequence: TGTGCCACCAGCAGAGTGTACGATGAGCAGTTCTTC.

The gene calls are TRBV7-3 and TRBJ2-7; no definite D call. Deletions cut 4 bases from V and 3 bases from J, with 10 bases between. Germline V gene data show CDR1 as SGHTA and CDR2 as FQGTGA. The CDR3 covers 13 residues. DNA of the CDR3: TGTGCCAGCAGCTCCTTTGACGGCTACGAGCAGTACTTC. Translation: CASSSFDGYEQYF.

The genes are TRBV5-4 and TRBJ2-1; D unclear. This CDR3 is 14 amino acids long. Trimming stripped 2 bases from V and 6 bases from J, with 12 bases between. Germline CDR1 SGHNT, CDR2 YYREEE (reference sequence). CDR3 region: CASSFIDFSNEQFF. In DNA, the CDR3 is TGTGCCAGCAGCTTCATTGACTTTTCCAATGAGCAGTTCTTC.